This TCR beta chain was sequenced for a study of cytomegalovirus exposure and HLA in healthy donors. General observations from the study: Highly shared sequence variants in one cluster were likely a sequencing artifact. Segments of the TCR beta V type were, in most cases, productive about 87% or about 30% of the time in an earlier analysis. Altogether, some 160 TCR beta chains were recorded as cytomegalovirus-associated.

The donors, nominally healthy at sampling, likely had unrecorded immune exposures. On this clone: The target antigen is unknown.

Researchers ran the PCR with 60 Vbeta and 13 Jbeta primers. The data were produced by immunoSEQ multiplex PCR, yet TCRdb's version contains in-frame clones alone and is incomplete. The sample carries some 200,000 clones, nearly 80% recorded once. The CDR3 sequence is 14 residues long. The germline V gene encodes CDR1 LNHNV and CDR2 YYDKDF (reference sequence). V was cut by 2 bases and J by 3 bases, with 9 bases left in between. This TCR was sampled from a female donor in good health and CMV-seronegative. The chain couples TRBV15 to TRBJ2-3; no clear D gene. The sequenced sample consisted of PBMCs. The CDR3: CATSRSKSTDTQYF. The DNA of the CDR3 is TGTGCCACCAGCAGATCAAAATCAACAGATACGCAGTATTTT.